This TCR beta chain was identified in a study of OX40 agonist ivuxolimab in advanced cancers. Study as a whole: Ivuxolimab was delivered to patients intravenously every 2 weeks at doses spanning 0.01 to 10 mg/kg. Participants averaged around 60 years of age (range about 23 to 80) and were about 85% male.

Trimming shortened V by 0 bases and J by 8 bases, and 7 bases separated the two germline ends. Germline V CDR1 and CDR2: SGHAT, FQNNGV. This CDR3 has 12 amino acids. This clone was detected only once. Clones were read by immunoSEQ multiplex PCR, and TCRdb kept only the in-frame ones, dropping some. The repertoire holds about 77,000 clones, with approximately 86% as singletons. The rearrangement links TRBV11-2 to TRBJ1-1, with D perhaps matching TRBD1 (5 bases). Sequenced here: CD4+ or CD8+ T cells sorted from blood, sampled in a trial of the OX40 agonist ivuxolimab. The TCR sequence derives from an adult with an advanced solid tumor such as melanoma, head and neck, liver or kidney cancer. The CDR3 DNA sequence: TGTGCCAGCAGCTTAGACAGGGTAGAAGCTTTCTTT. Translating gives CASSLDRVEAFF.